The 6 T cell receptor beta chains below come from one sample, sequenced in a study of OX40 agonist ivuxolimab in advanced cancers. The library was made by the immunoSEQ multiplex PCR assay. TCRdb re-hosts the immuneACCESS table, in-frame sequences only. Its copies lack some clones; in the studies checked, an unresolved V gene accounts for under half of them, and the cause for the rest is not known. This sample is represented by some 90,000 clones; around nine tenths of them were singletons. 0.7% to 0.95% of the sample comes from the top ten. Material: CD4+ or CD8+ T cells sorted from blood, obtained in a trial of the OX40 agonist ivuxolimab. The source is an adult with an advanced solid tumor such as melanoma, head and neck, liver or kidney cancer.

V and J are TRBV11-2 and TRBJ2-5, with 8 bases matching TRBD1. The CDR3 consists of 15 residues. The germline V gene has CDR1 SGHAT and CDR2 FQNNGV. Losses at the gene ends were 4 bases for V and 2 bases for J; bases not matched to a gene: 6. This CDR3 reads CASSSKWTGQETQYF. In nucleotides, the CDR3 is TGTGCCAGCAGCTCGAAATGGACAGGGCAAGAGACCCAGTACTTC.

V usage is TRBV7-3 and J usage is TRBJ1-1; possible D gene TRBD1, 5 bases. Per germline, CDR1 SGHTA and CDR2 FQGTGA. V lost 3 bases and J 8 bases, leaving 10 bases between the germline ends. The CDR3 is 12 residues long. The CDR3 protein is CASSFPPGEAFF. In DNA form, the CDR3 reads TGTGCCAGCAGCTTTCCCCCAGGGGAAGCTTTCTTT.

This rearrangement joins TRBV6-1 to TRBJ2-7, with D unclear. Trimming cost V 7 bases and J 4 bases, with 11 bases left between them. There are 12 residues in the CDR3. Germline lookup yields CDR1 MNHNS and CDR2 SASEGT. The CDR3 region is CASMPSRYEQYF. Here the CDR3 DNA reads TGTGCCAGCATGCCGAGCCGGTACGAGCAGTACTTC.

The CDR3 sequence is CASSPGLAQETQYF. The CDR3 nucleotides are TGTGCCAGCAGCCCGGGACTAGCGCAAGAGACCCAGTACTTC. The chain couples TRBV4-2 to TRBJ2-5, with 10 positions matching TRBD2. Germline lookup yields CDR1 LGHNA and CDR2 YNFKEQ. This CDR3 contains 14 residues. After removal of 4 bases from V and 2 bases from J, the junction contained 1 base not matched to a gene.

The sample holds one count of this clone. The chain uses TRBV29-1 and TRBJ2-1, with 7 bases identical to TRBD2. This CDR3 has 14 amino acids. The V segment lost 6 bases and the J segment 3 bases; nucleotides outside the gene matches: 8. Germline loops: CDR1 SQVTM, CDR2 ANQGSEA. CDR3 DNA: TGCAGCGTCCTGACTAGCAGGAGCTACAATGAGCAGTTCTTC. Residues: CSVLTSRSYNEQFF.

CDR3 DNA: TGTGCCAGCAGCTTAACGGTCGGGTGGACAGATACGCAGTATTTT. Protein: CASSLTVGWTDTQYF. The chain is built from TRBV7-3 and TRBJ2-3; no firm D call. The CDR3 extends over 15 amino acids. Germline-derived CDR1 and CDR2 are SGHTA and FQGTGA. V was clipped by 0 bases and J by 3 bases, with 10 bases between them.